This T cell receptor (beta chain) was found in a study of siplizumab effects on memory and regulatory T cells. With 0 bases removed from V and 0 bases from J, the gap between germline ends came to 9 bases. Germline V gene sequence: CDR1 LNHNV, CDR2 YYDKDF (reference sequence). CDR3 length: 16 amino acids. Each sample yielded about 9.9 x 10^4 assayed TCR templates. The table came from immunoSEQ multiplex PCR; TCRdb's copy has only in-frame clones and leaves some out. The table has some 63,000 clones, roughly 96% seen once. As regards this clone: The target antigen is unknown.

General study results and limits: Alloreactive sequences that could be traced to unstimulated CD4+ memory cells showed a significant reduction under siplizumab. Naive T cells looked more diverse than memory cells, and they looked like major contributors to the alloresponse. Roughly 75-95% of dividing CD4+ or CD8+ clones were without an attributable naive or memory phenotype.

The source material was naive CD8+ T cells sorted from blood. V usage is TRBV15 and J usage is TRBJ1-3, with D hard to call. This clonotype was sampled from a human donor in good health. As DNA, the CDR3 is TGTGCCACCAGCAGAGATCATTCTAACTCTGGAAACACCATATATTTT. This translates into CATSRDHSNSGNTIYF.